Below, 14 T cell receptor beta chains from the same sample are listed, as sequenced in a study of blood T cell repertoires in COVID-19. The protocol was immunoSEQ multiplex PCR, while the TCRdb copy is restricted to in-frame clones and leaves out a portion. The sample records over 250,000 clones, 85% to 90% being singletons. Material: PBMCs or T cells enriched from blood (not recorded which). The receptor set was obtained from an older woman who had recovered from COVID-19.

The chain couples TRBV6-5 to TRBJ1-1; possibly TRBD1 for D (6 bases). The length of the CDR3 is 14 residues. Germline V gives CDR1 MNHEY, CDR2 SVGAGI. Trimming removed 6 bases at V and 1 base at J, with 12 bases between. The CDR3 bases are TGTGCCAGCAGCCTAGGGGGGGAGAACACTGAAGCTTTCTTT. Translating gives CASSLGGENTEAFF.

The V and J genes are TRBV7-9 and TRBJ2-1; 9 bases match TRBD1. The CDR3 covers 15 residues. In germline, CDR1 is SEHNR, CDR2 FQNEAQ (reference sequence). The junction had 10 bases not matched to a gene; V was cut back by 6 bases and J by 7 bases. Here the CDR3 reads CASSSPGTGPNEQFF. CDR3 bases: TGTGCCAGCAGTTCCCCCGGGACAGGGCCAAATGAGCAGTTCTTC.

The rearrangement links TRBV10-3 to TRBJ1-3; 10 positions agree with TRBD1. Germline V gene sequence: CDR1 ENHRY, CDR2 SYGVKD. There are 16 residues in the CDR3. With V trimmed by 4 bases and J by 3 bases, 6 bases remained unmatched. DNA of the CDR3: TGTGCCATCAGTGTGAGTGGACAGGGGGTTGGAAACACCATATATTTT. This sequence encodes CAISVSGQGVGNTIYF.

This rearrangement joins TRBV27 to TRBJ2-1; 9 positions match TRBD2. The CDR3 totals 15 residues. With V trimmed by 1 base and J by 9 bases, 7 bases remained unmatched. CDR1 MNHEY and CDR2 SMNVEV come from the germline V gene (reference sequence). CDR3 in DNA: TGTGCCAGCAGTTTATTCGGGCGGGAGGGCTCTGAGCAGTTCTTC. Its translation is CASSLFGREGSEQFF.

The CDR3 here is CASSDRASNSPLHF. The CDR3 nucleotides read TGTGCCAGCAGCGACAGGGCTTCGAATTCACCCCTCCACTTT. The V call is TRBV3-1 (or the pseudogene TRBV3-2), the J call TRBJ1-6; 7 bases match TRBD1. The V segment lost 5 bases and the J segment 7 bases; nucleotides outside the gene matches: 5. The CDR3 is 14 amino acids. Germline loops: CDR1 LGHDT, CDR2 YNNKEL (reference sequence).

The chain uses TRBV28 and TRBJ2-3, with 10 bases matching TRBD2. The V segment lost 6 bases and the J segment 0 bases; nucleotides outside the gene matches: 18. Germline CDR1 is MDHEN and CDR2 is SYDVKM. The CDR3 is 20 residues long. The CDR3 loop is CASSPPESSGRVTSTDTQYF. Written as DNA, the CDR3 is TGTGCCAGCAGCCCCCCGGAGTCTAGCGGGAGAGTTACTAGCACAGATACGCAGTATTTT.

The chain links TRBV24-1 to TRBJ1-5; weak D call: TRBD1 (6 bases). Trimming shortened V by 0 bases and J by 4 bases, and 6 bases separated the two germline ends. CDR1 and CDR2 (germline): KGHDR, SFDVKD. This CDR3 spans 14 amino acids. CDR3 sequence reads: CATSDLGQNQPQHF. CDR3 DNA sequence: TGTGCCACCAGTGATTTGGGACAGAATCAGCCCCAGCATTTT.

The chain combines TRBV5-1 with TRBJ1-1, with 8 positions matching TRBD1. With V trimmed by 4 bases and J by 0 bases, 11 bases remained unmatched. Per the germline V gene, CDR1 is SGHRS and CDR2 is YFSETQ. This CDR3 region has 17 residues. CDR3 protein: CASSIWDRRKMNTEAFF. CDR3 nucleotide sequence: TGCGCCAGCAGCATCTGGGACAGGCGAAAAATGAACACTGAAGCTTTCTTT.

This clone was counted once. The gene calls are TRBV15 and TRBJ2-1; D may be TRBD2 (5 bases). V lost 0 bases and J lost 7, with 16 bases in between. This CDR3 is 16 amino acids long. Germline lookup yields CDR1 LNHNV and CDR2 YYDKDF (reference sequence). CDR3 nucleotide sequence: TGTGCCACCAGCAGAGATAGGGCTAGCTTGAGAAATGAGCAGTTCTTC. It yields the protein CATSRDRASLRNEQFF.

The chain links TRBV29-1 to TRBJ1-1, with 7 bases aligning to TRBD1. Germline CDR1 SQVTM, CDR2 ANQGSEA. This CDR3 contains 14 residues. Trimming cost V 4 bases and J 0 bases; bases outside gene matches: 5. Here the CDR3 reads CSVGGTVMNTEAFF. CDR3 in DNA: TGCAGCGTTGGGGGGACAGTCATGAACACTGAAGCTTTCTTT.

The genes are TRBV11-3 and TRBJ1-2, with D maybe TRBD1 (6 bases). Germline CDR1 reads SGHNT; CDR2 reads YENEEA. Trimming took 4 bases from V and 2 from J, leaving 17 bases between them. This CDR3 is 16 amino acids long. The DNA for the CDR3 is TGTGCCAGCAGCTCCCCGGGACAAGTCCCAAACTATGGCTACACCTTC. Protein sequence: CASSSPGQVPNYGYTF. The entire variable domain, with the rest obtained from reference TRBV11-3 and TRBJ1-2, is as follows: EAGVVQSPRYKIIEKKQPVAFWCNPISGHNTLYWYLQNLGQGPELLIRYENEEAVDDSQLPKDRFSAERLKGVDSTLKIQPAELGDSAVYLCASSSPGQVPNYGYTFGSGTRLTVV.

V gene TRBV21-1 combines with J gene TRBJ1-1; the tabulated D call, TRBD1, remains unverified against the DNA. TRBV21-1 constitutes a pseudogene. The CDR3 runs 15 residues. The CDR3 DNA reads as TGTGCCAGCAGCAAAGCGAACAGTTTGAACACTGAAGCTTTCTTT. As protein: CASSKANSLNTEAFF.

V usage is TRBV5-8 and J usage is TRBJ2-1, with 7 positions matching TRBD1. Trimming took 4 bases from V and 7 from J; bases not matched to a gene: 17. There are 17 residues in the CDR3. CDR1 is SGHTS, CDR2 YDEGEE, per germline. The CDR3 DNA is TGTGCCAGCAGCCGGCGGGCCAGGGGGAAAGTGGAAAATGAGCAGTTCTTC. It codes for CASSRRARGKVENEQFF.

The chain carries TRBV2 and TRBJ1-2; 9 positions match TRBD1. Germline V lookup: CDR1 SNHLY, CDR2 FYNNEI. The CDR3 spans 16 residues. V shed 0 bases, J shed 4 bases, and the junction held 6 bases outside the gene matches. CDR3 in DNA: TGTGCCAGCAGTGAAGCTGGGACAGGGATGGGCTATGGCTACACCTTC. The encoded protein is CASSEAGTGMGYGYTF.